What follows is one T cell receptor (beta chain) and its context. This entry is derived from a study of Ad26.COV2.S vaccination and SARS-CoV-2 variants. Looking at the study overall: Administration of Ad26.COV2.S was intramuscular, either once or twice 56 days apart.

Profiling relied on immunoSEQ multiplex PCR, and the TCRdb table lists in-frame clones only, not all of them. Altogether around 240,000 clones are present, roughly 90% being singletons, with the ten largest covering around 10%. The ends were cut back, 7 bases at V and 0 bases at J, with 15 bases in the middle. CDR3 length equals 15 residues. Germline V gene data show CDR1 as SEHNR and CDR2 as FQNEAQ (reference sequence). As for treatment: some 19 received Ad26.COV2.S at low or high dose, single or two shots; 5 received placebo; per-sample allocation not given. Sampling was done on day 63 after the first vaccine or placebo injection.

The sample in question was peripheral blood, obtained in a trial of Ad26.COV2.S vaccine versus placebo. This chain uses TRBV7-9 with TRBJ1-2; unclear D gene. The source is a person between 18 and 60 years old who received the Ad26.COV2.S COVID-19 vaccine or a placebo. CDR3 amino acids: CASTLSGGANYGYTF. The CDR3 DNA follows: TGTGCCAGCACCTTGAGCGGTGGAGCTAACTATGGCTACACCTTC.